A single sample gave rise to the 32 T cell receptor beta chains below, sequenced in a study of technical replicates of blood from several donors. The protocol was immunoSEQ multiplex PCR, while the TCRdb copy is restricted to in-frame clones and leaves out a portion. The data show about 84,000 clones, approximately 93% seen once. Material for sequencing was T cells isolated from PBMCs. The receptors derive from a human donor in good health.

This sequence joins TRBV18 and TRBJ2-7, with 8 bases matching TRBD1. The CDR3 length is 14 residues. V shed 3 bases and J 2 bases; nucleotides not matched to a gene: 3. Per germline, CDR1 KGHSH and CDR2 LQKENI. CDR3 nucleotide sequence: TGTGCCAGCTCACCGGGGACAGGTCCCTACGAGCAGTACTTC. Protein: CASSPGTGPYEQYF. The entire variable domain, with the rest obtained from reference TRBV18 and TRBJ2-7, is as follows: NAGVMQNPRHLVRRRGQEARLRCSPMKGHSHVYWYRQLPEEGLKFMVYLQKENIIDESGMPKERFSAEFPKEGPSILRIQQVVRGDSAAYFCASSPGTGPYEQYFGPGTRLTVT.

This chain uses TRBV28 with TRBJ2-7, with D maybe TRBD1 (7 bases). CDR1 is MDHEN, CDR2 SYDVKM, per germline. There are 14 residues in the CDR3. The V and J ends lost 6 bases and 2 bases respectively, with 14 bases between them. Here the CDR3 DNA reads TGTGCCAGCAGGGAGGGACAGTTAACCTACGAGCAGTACTTC. It is translated as CASREGQLTYEQYF. The full variable domain, with the rest looked up from reference TRBV28 and TRBJ2-7, is DVKVTQSSRYLVKRTGEKVFLECVQDMDHENMFWYRQDPGLGLRLIYFSYDVKMKEKGDIPEGYSVSREKKERFSLILESASTNQTSMYLCASREGQLTYEQYFGPGTRLTVT.

The rearrangement links TRBV27 to TRBJ1-4; 9 nucleotides align to TRBD1. V shed 4 bases and J 8 bases; nucleotides not matched to a gene: 5. CDR1 MNHEY and CDR2 SMNVEV come from the germline V gene (reference sequence). The CDR3 covers 14 residues. This CDR3 is CASSSDRGYEKLFF. CDR3 bases: TGTGCCAGCAGTTCGGACAGGGGTTACGAAAAACTGTTTTTT. Variable domain in full (rest from reference TRBV27 and TRBJ1-4): EAQVTQNPRYLITVTGKKLTVTCSQNMNHEYMSWYRQDPGLGLRQIYYSMNVEVTDKGDVPEGYKVSRKEKRNFPLILESPSPNQTSLYFCASSSDRGYEKLFFGSGTQLSVL.

The genes are TRBV6-5 and TRBJ2-6, with D tentatively TRBD2 (5 bases). Germline-derived CDR1 and CDR2 are MNHEY and SVGAGI. The CDR3 is made up of 14 amino acids. The germline V and J ends were trimmed by 11 bases and 1 base, with 12 bases remaining between them. The CDR3 DNA reads TGTGCCGTCCCGCGGGCGTCTGGGGCCAACGTCCTGACTTTC. It is translated as CAVPRASGANVLTF.

The chain carries TRBV2 and TRBJ1-5, with 11 bases fitting TRBD1. Germline CDR1 is SNHLY and CDR2 is FYNNEI. The CDR3 totals 19 residues. Trimming cost V 5 bases and J 8 bases; bases outside gene matches: 20. CDR3 amino acids: CASSPTLLWTGGILEPQHF. The CDR3 DNA sequence: TGTGCCAGCAGTCCGACCCTACTTTGGACAGGGGGCATCTTAGAGCCCCAGCATTTT.

CDR3 nucleotide sequence: TGCGCCAGCAGCCCGCTGAAGGAGGGCGGGTATGGCTACACCTTC. It encodes CASSPLKEGGYGYTF. This sequence joins TRBV4-1 and TRBJ1-2; D is unresolved. The V gene lost 4 bases and the J gene lost 5 bases, with 17 bases spanning the gap. The germline V gene encodes CDR1 MGHRA and CDR2 YSYEKL. The CDR3 covers 15 residues.

The chain uses TRBV13 and TRBJ1-2; no definite D call. CDR1 PRHDT and CDR2 FYEKMQ come from the germline V gene (reference sequence). The CDR3 sequence is 13 residues long. The germline V and J ends were trimmed by 2 bases and 4 bases, with 8 bases remaining between them. CDR3 nucleotides: TGTGCCAGCAGCTTACCAGGACTCTATGGCTACACCTTC. It specifies CASSLPGLYGYTF.

The chain links TRBV4-1 to TRBJ2-7, with D maybe TRBD1 (6 bases). Germline-derived CDR1 and CDR2 are MGHRA and YSYEKL. The V end lost 1 base, the J end lost 3 bases, and 13 bases lay between the germline ends. The length of the CDR3 is 15 residues. The CDR3 DNA reads as TGCGCCAGCAGCCAAGGGGGGCTCTACTTCTACGAGCAGTACTTC. This sequence encodes CASSQGGLYFYEQYF.

The chain links TRBV4-1 to TRBJ2-7, with 12 bases lining up with TRBD2. Per the germline V gene, CDR1 is MGHRA and CDR2 is YSYEKL. The CDR3 loop spans 16 amino acids. Trimming cost V 1 base and J 7 bases; bases outside gene matches: 8. The CDR3 DNA follows: TGCGCCAGCAGCCAAGCCCGGACTAGCGGGATGTGGGAGCAGTACTTC. The encoded protein is CASSQARTSGMWEQYF.

The rearrangement links TRBV14 to TRBJ2-3; TRBD2 matches at 8 bases. V trimming: 3 bases; J trimming: 6 bases; junction bases outside the gene matches: 5. The CDR3 contains 14 residues. Germline values: CDR1 SGHDN, CDR2 FVKESK. For the CDR3, the DNA is TGTGCCAGCAGCCACCGGACTAGCCCCGATACGCAGTATTTT. This encodes CASSHRTSPDTQYF.

The chain uses TRBV7-9 and TRBJ2-2, with 11 nucleotides matching TRBD2. V trimming: 1 base; J trimming: 3 bases; junction bases outside the gene matches: 4. This CDR3 has 17 amino acids. Germline V lookup: CDR1 SEHNR, CDR2 FQNEAQ (reference sequence). This CDR3 is CASSLGLGLADTGELFF. The CDR3 region has the DNA TGTGCCAGCAGCTTAGGCTTGGGACTAGCGGACACCGGGGAGCTGTTTTTT. Together with reference TRBV7-9 and TRBJ2-2, the CDR3 gives the full variable domain: DTGVSQNPRHKITKRGQNVTFRCDPISEHNRLYWYRQTLGQGPEFLTYFQNEAQLEKSRLLSDRFSAERPKGSFSTLEIQRTEQGDSAMYLCASSLGLGLADTGELFFGEGSRLTVL.

The genes are TRBV20-1 and TRBJ1-2, with D unclear. Trimming took 6 bases from V and 7 from J, leaving 12 bases between them. CDR3 length equals 11 residues. Germline CDR1 DFQATT, CDR2 SNEGSKA (reference sequence). The CDR3 reads CSADVGSGYTF. DNA of the CDR3: TGCAGTGCCGATGTGGGGAGTGGCTACACCTTC.

This clone was observed once. This chain links TRBV4-1 with TRBJ2-1; 8 nucleotides agree with TRBD2. Germline loops: CDR1 MGHRA, CDR2 YSYEKL. V was pared by 2 bases and J by 2 bases, with 5 bases of the junction left unmatched. The CDR3 spans 16 residues. The CDR3, as DNA: TGCGCCAGCAGCCAACTAAGCGGGAGTACCTACAATGAGCAGTTCTTC. Its translation: CASSQLSGSTYNEQFF.

This rearrangement joins TRBV11-2 to TRBJ1-2; D possibly corresponds to TRBD1 (5 bases). Trimming pared 4 bases from V and 8 bases from J, leaving 17 bases between. Germline CDR1 SGHAT, CDR2 FQNNGV. The CDR3 runs to 14 residues. DNA of the CDR3: TGTGCCAGCAGCTCCTACCGGGACTCGGGAGGCTACACCTTC. Translating it yields CASSSYRDSGGYTF.

The chain links TRBV5-1 to TRBJ1-3; TRBD1 aligns across 9 bases. Germline assignment: CDR1 SGHRS and CDR2 YFSETQ. The CDR3 covers 16 residues. The J segment lost 4 bases and the V segment lost 2 bases, leaving 7 bases of the junction unmatched. The CDR3 DNA sequence: TGCGCCAGCAGCTTACCCGGGACAGGGAAGGGAAACACCATATATTTT. Its protein is CASSLPGTGKGNTIYF.

The rearrangement uses TRBV5-1 and TRBJ2-1; D is possibly TRBD1 (5 bases). CDR1 and CDR2 from the germline V gene are SGHRS and YFSETQ. There are 17 residues in the CDR3. The V and J ends lost 2 bases and 5 bases respectively, with 20 bases between them. CDR3 in DNA: TGCGCCAGCAGCTTTAAGGCCTCTATTCAGGGCCACAATGAGCAGTTCTTC. Translated: CASSFKASIQGHNEQFF.

This clone was seen only once. CDR3 sequence: CASSKCSSGPYNEQFF. CDR3 DNA: TGTGCCAGCAGCAAATGTTCGAGCGGTCCGTACAATGAGCAGTTCTTC. The chain has TRBV21-1 and TRBJ2-1; whether TRBD2, the table's D call, matches the DNA was not checked. TRBV21-1 is classified as a pseudogene. The CDR3 has 16 residues.

The chain combines TRBV4-2 with TRBJ2-5; 8 bases line up with TRBD2. This CDR3 has 16 residues. V trimming: 4 bases; J trimming: 1 base; junction bases outside the gene matches: 8. Germline V CDR1 and CDR2: LGHNA, YNFKEQ. CDR3 loop: CASSPRFSGVQETQYF. The CDR3 DNA reads as TGTGCCAGCAGCCCGCGTTTTAGCGGGGTCCAAGAGACCCAGTACTTC.

This clone was found once. V is TRBV29-1 and J is TRBJ1-2, with 8 bases that match TRBD1. Germline assignment: CDR1 SQVTM and CDR2 ANQGSEA. J gave up 8 bases and V 4 bases, and 3 bases lay outside the gene matches. The CDR3 runs to 11 residues. The CDR3: CSVAGGRGYTF. The CDR3 DNA reads as TGCAGCGTTGCAGGGGGCAGAGGCTACACCTTC. The full variable domain, completed using reference TRBV29-1 and TRBJ1-2, is SAVISQKPSRDICQRGTSLTIQCQVDSQVTMMFWYRQQPGQSLTLIATANQGSEATYESGFVIDKFPISRPNLTFSTLTVSNMSPEDSSIYLCSVAGGRGYTFGSGTRLTVV.

This clone was seen just once. The chain recombines TRBV11-2 with TRBJ1-6; D uncertain. The ends were cut back, 3 bases at V and 0 bases at J, with 9 bases in the middle. Germline values: CDR1 SGHAT, CDR2 FQNNGV. This CDR3 contains 16 residues. The CDR3 DNA sequence: TGTGCCAGCAGCTTCTCTCCCGTCTCCTATAATTCACCCCTCCACTTT. Protein: CASSFSPVSYNSPLHF.

The V call is TRBV19, the J call TRBJ2-7; D not certain. CDR3 length equals 14 residues. Germline CDR1 LNHDA, CDR2 SQIVND (reference sequence). The V end was cut by 3 bases, the J end by 2 bases, with 11 bases between. The CDR3 protein is CASSIGSAAYEQYF. The CDR3 bases are TGTGCCAGTAGTATCGGGTCGGCTGCCTACGAGCAGTACTTC.

This clone was seen a single time. The CDR3 region is CASSKGASNQPQHF. The CDR3 DNA reads TGTGCCAGCAGCAAGGGGGCCAGCAATCAGCCCCAGCATTTT. The genes are TRBV7-9 and TRBJ1-5, with TRBD1 matching 7 bases. The CDR3 has 14 residues. After removal of 5 bases from V and 1 base from J, the junction contained 2 bases not matched to a gene. Germline CDR1 is SEHNR and CDR2 is FQNEAQ (reference sequence). The full variable domain, its missing parts supplied by reference TRBV7-9 and TRBJ1-5, is DTGVSQNPRHKITKRGQNVTFRCDPISEHNRLYWYRQTLGQGPEFLTYFQNEAQLEKSRLLSDRFSAERPKGSFSTLEIQRTEQGDSAMYLCASSKGASNQPQHFGDGTRLSIL.

This chain uses TRBV28 with TRBJ1-5, with TRBD1 matching over 7 bases. From germline, CDR1 is MDHEN and CDR2 SYDVKM. Trimming at V came to 10 bases and at J to 0 bases, leaving 12 bases not matched to a gene. The CDR3 has 16 residues. For the CDR3, the DNA is TGTGCCACCAAAACTGGGACAGTGTATAGCAATCAGCCCCAGCATTTT. Encoded protein: CATKTGTVYSNQPQHF.

This rearrangement joins TRBV29-1 to TRBJ1-1; D gene ambiguous. CDR1 is SQVTM and CDR2 is ANQGSEA in the germline V gene. The V gene lost 7 bases and the J gene lost 2 bases, with 2 bases spanning the gap. CDR3 length: 9 residues. The CDR3 bases are TGCAGCGCTAACACTGAAGCTTTCTTT. It specifies CSANTEAFF.

V and J are TRBV28 and TRBJ1-2; D possibly corresponds to TRBD1 (6 bases). CDR3 length: 12 amino acids. V was clipped by 10 bases and J by 2 bases, with 11 bases between them. Germline-derived CDR1 and CDR2 are MDHEN and SYDVKM. The chain's CDR3 is CATRGQNYGYTF. In nucleotides, the CDR3 is TGTGCCACTCGAGGACAGAACTATGGCTACACCTTC.

V is TRBV4-2 and J is TRBJ2-5; D perhaps matches TRBD1 (5 bases). Deletions cut 0 bases from V and 3 bases from J, with 14 bases between. The CDR3 covers 16 residues. The V gene's germline CDR1 is LGHNA and CDR2 YNFKEQ. CDR3 region: CASSQEGLGREETQYF. DNA of the CDR3: TGTGCCAGCAGCCAAGAGGGGCTGGGTCGGGAAGAGACCCAGTACTTC.

This sequence joins TRBV7-8 and TRBJ2-7; 7 bases are shared with TRBD2. The ends lost 1 base at V and 9 bases at J; junction bases unmatched: 12. Germline assignment: CDR1 SGHVS and CDR2 FQNEAQ. The length of the CDR3 is 15 residues. DNA for the CDR3: TGTGCCAGCAGCTTAGATTTGCGGGAGAATAAAGGGCAGTACTTC. Amino acid sequence: CASSLDLRENKGQYF. Together with reference TRBV7-8 and TRBJ2-7, the CDR3 gives the full variable domain: GAGVSQSPRYKVAKRGQDVALRCDPISGHVSLFWYQQALGQGPEFLTYFQNEAQLDKSGLPSDRFFAERPEGSVSTLKIQRTQQEDSAVYLCASSLDLRENKGQYFGPGTRLTVT.

V and J are TRBV11-2 and TRBJ2-5; possibly TRBD2 for D (5 bases). The CDR3 spans 15 residues. CDR1 and CDR2 from the germline V gene are SGHAT and FQNNGV. V was shortened by 3 bases and J by 5 bases, with 16 bases between the two germline ends. CDR3 in amino acids: CASSFGGGLGETQYF. In DNA form, the CDR3 reads TGTGCCAGCAGCTTCGGAGGAGGCCTAGGGGAGACCCAGTACTTC.

The genes are TRBV6-6 and TRBJ1-2; D is perhaps TRBD1 (5 bases). Germline loops: CDR1 MNHNY, CDR2 SVGAGI (reference sequence). The CDR3 extends over 11 amino acids. The ends were cut back, 0 bases at V and 11 bases at J, with 7 bases in the middle. DNA of the CDR3: TGTGCCAGCAGTTACTCTTCAGGGTACACCTTC. Translating gives CASSYSSGYTF.

The chain carries TRBV4-2 and TRBJ2-1; 9 nucleotides align to TRBD1. V trimming: 1 base; J trimming: 7 bases; junction bases outside the gene matches: 11. CDR3 length equals 17 residues. The germline gives CDR1 LGHNA, CDR2 YNFKEQ. The CDR3: CASSQAGTGIFLNEQFF. The CDR3 DNA is TGTGCCAGCAGCCAAGCCGGGACAGGGATTTTCTTGAATGAGCAGTTCTTC.

The chain carries TRBV5-1 and TRBJ2-1, with a possible D match to TRBD1 (5 bases). There are 16 residues in the CDR3. Germline CDR1 is SGHRS and CDR2 is YFSETQ. The V end was cut by 4 bases, the J end by 0 bases, with 14 bases between. CDR3 residues: CASSAWTLSSYNEQFF. CDR3 in DNA: TGCGCCAGCAGCGCTTGGACACTGAGCTCCTACAATGAGCAGTTCTTC.

The gene calls are TRBV9 and TRBJ1-3, with D possibly TRBD1 on 6 matching bases. The V end was cut by 3 bases, the J end by 2 bases, with 15 bases between. Looked up from germline, CDR1 is SGDLS and CDR2 is YYNGEE. CDR3 length equals 16 residues. For the CDR3, the DNA is TGTGCCAGCAGCGAACGAGGGGGAAGCGCTGGAAACACCATATATTTT. Translation: CASSERGGSAGNTIYF.